This T cell receptor beta chain emerged from a study of T cell repertoires in cytomegalovirus infection. Study information: From public TCR beta signatures came an indication of both CMV infection and matching HLA type.

This clonotype was detected a few times. The antigen is not known. With V trimmed by 6 bases and J by 2 bases, 7 bases remained unmatched. Germline CDR1 and CDR2: DFQATT and SNEGSKA (reference sequence). This CDR3 has 14 amino acids. Study results and limitations: Across the ex vivo response, the dominant clonotypes were HLA-C-restricted CMV-specific TCR beta clonotypes. CMV carriers having the relevant HLA were flagged by cumulative public TCR beta family frequency.

TCRdb reprocessed the reads with MiXCR, giving one entry per CDR3 protein. The repertoire holds roughly 230,000 distinct CDR3 sequences, with over 15% as singletons. This clonotype was sampled from a human donor in good health (CMV status not recorded). Some clones in this sample may be carry-over from other donors' samples. The V call is TRBV20-1, the J call TRBJ1-3; 7 nucleotides line up with TRBD1. Sample: CD8+ T cells from PBMCs. For the CDR3, the DNA is TGCAGTGCCACCGACAGGGAGCCTGGAAACACCATATATTTT. It yields the protein CSATDREPGNTIYF.